Shown below are 15 T cell receptor beta chains from a single sample sequenced in a study of T cells of healthy individuals. TCRdb reprocessed the 5' RACE reads via MiXCR and lists one record per CDR3 protein. This repertoire shows about 82,000 distinct CDR3 sequences, 4% to 5.5% found once; its top ten account for 7.5% to 9.5%. These receptor sequences come from a female donor in good health.

V gene TRBV5-6 combines with J gene TRBJ1-5; TRBD1 is a possible D gene (5 bases). Trimming pared 2 bases from V and 3 bases from J, leaving 12 bases between. Germline assignment: CDR1 SGHDT and CDR2 YYEEEE. The CDR3 has 15 residues. Here the CDR3 reads CASSLGARSNQPQHF. The CDR3, as DNA: TGTGCCAGCAGCTTAGGGGCAAGGTCCAATCAGCCCCAGCATTTT.

This clonotype was counted many times. The chain joins TRBV7-9 to TRBJ1-6; D gene ambiguous. Germline V gene data show CDR1 as SEHNR and CDR2 as FQNEAQ (reference sequence). CDR3 size: 14 residues. Trimming cost V 1 base and J 9 bases, with 10 bases left between them. CDR3 region: CASSLEGRSSPLHF. The CDR3 DNA reads as TGTGCCAGCAGCTTAGAGGGAAGGAGTTCACCCCTCCACTTT.

The chain recombines TRBV20-1 with TRBJ2-3; possibly TRBD1 for D (6 bases). The V gene lost 1 base and the J gene lost 6 bases, with 14 bases spanning the gap. CDR1 DFQATT and CDR2 SNEGSKA come from the germline V gene (reference sequence). The CDR3 loop spans 14 amino acids. CDR3 in amino acids: CSARVGARQDTQYF. Here the CDR3 DNA reads TGCAGTGCTAGAGTGGGGGCACGCCAGGATACGCAGTATTTT.

In the case of this clonotype: This could be a read error, since a much larger clone is one nucleotide away. The chain carries TRBV11-2 and TRBJ2-2; maybe TRBD2 (5 bases). The germline CDR1 and CDR2 sequences are SGHAT and FQNNGV. The CDR3 has 14 residues. Deletions cut 9 bases from V and 1 base from J, with 12 bases between. This CDR3 is CASMKGRNTGELFF. The CDR3 DNA follows: TGTGCCAGTATGAAAGGGAGGAACACCGGGGAGCTGTTTTTT.

V gene TRBV6-2 or TRBV6-3 combines with J gene TRBJ1-2, with D uncertain. Trimming took off 1 base at V and 5 bases at J, with 8 bases between the two ends. CDR1 and CDR2 (germline): MNHEY, SVGEGT. The CDR3 length is 13 residues. In DNA, the CDR3 is TGTGCCAGCAGTTACTTCCAGCTTTATGGCTACACCTTC. Amino acids: CASSYFQLYGYTF.

In this sample, this clonotype turned up a few times. The chain combines TRBV13 with TRBJ2-3; D call uncertain. The CDR3 is 13 amino acids. Germline assignment: CDR1 PRHDT and CDR2 FYEKMQ (reference sequence). Trimming removed 5 bases at V and 3 bases at J, with 9 bases between. For the CDR3, the DNA is TGTGCCAGCAGCCAAAGTACGACAGATACGCAGTATTTT. Encoded protein: CASSQSTTDTQYF.

This clonotype was seen ten or more times. This chain uses TRBV11-2 with TRBJ2-7; 8 positions agree with TRBD2. The V gene end was trimmed by 4 bases and the J gene end by 0 bases; junction bases not matched to a gene: 8. Germline V lookup: CDR1 SGHAT, CDR2 FQNNGV. The CDR3 is made up of 16 amino acids. The CDR3 DNA reads TGTGCCAGCAGCTCCTATAGCGGGACCAGCTCCTACGAGCAGTACTTC. Residues: CASSSYSGTSSYEQYF. Filled out from reference TRBV11-2 and TRBJ2-7, the complete variable domain reads EAGVAQSPRYKIIEKRQSVAFWCNPISGHATLYWYQQILGQGPKLLIQFQNNGVVDDSQLPKDRFSAERLKGVDSTLKIQPAKLEDSAVYLCASSSYSGTSSYEQYFGPGTRLTVT.

This clonotype has only a few counts. The chain recombines TRBV7-8 with TRBJ2-3, with unresolved D. The germline V gene has CDR1 SGHVS and CDR2 FQNEAQ. Deletions cut 2 bases from V and 0 bases from J, with 9 bases between. CDR3 length: 15 residues. CDR3 nucleotide sequence: TGTGCCAGCAGCTTACTAGACGGGAGCACAGATACGCAGTATTTT. It encodes CASSLLDGSTDTQYF.

This clonotype came up many times. The chain joins TRBV29-1 to TRBJ2-4; D remains unclear. CDR3 length: 15 residues. The V and J ends lost 4 bases and 0 bases respectively, with 13 bases between them. CDR1 is SQVTM, CDR2 ANQGSEA, per germline. CDR3 DNA: TGCAGCGTTGGGCTGCAGGTGAAAGCCAAAAACATTCAGTACTTC. Amino acids: CSVGLQVKAKNIQYF.

This clonotype was counted ten times or more. The gene calls are TRBV5-8 and TRBJ2-3; D remains unclear. There are 15 residues in the CDR3. Germline V gene sequence: CDR1 SGHTS, CDR2 YDEGEE. V was clipped by 1 base and J by 2 bases, with 11 bases between them. CDR3 region: CASSLWTHSTDTQYF. CDR3 coding DNA: TGTGCCAGCAGCTTGTGGACGCACTCCACAGATACGCAGTATTTT.

In its sample, this clonotype was seen many times. The V gene is TRBV18, the J gene TRBJ1-2; D unresolved. Trimming pared 8 bases from V and 5 bases from J, leaving 15 bases between. Germline assignment: CDR1 KGHSH and CDR2 LQKENI. This CDR3 comprises 13 residues. The chain's CDR3 is CASDRAGWYGYTF. As DNA, the CDR3 is TGTGCCAGCGATCGGGCTGGATGGTATGGCTACACCTTC.

This clonotype was counted at least ten times. The chain recombines TRBV5-4 with TRBJ2-4; 11 bases line up with TRBD1. V was clipped by 5 bases and J by 3 bases; unmatched bases: 4. CDR1 is SGHNT, CDR2 YYREEE, per germline (reference sequence). The CDR3 has 15 amino acids. The CDR3 protein is CASSPGTGGKNIQYF. The CDR3 nucleotides read TGTGCCAGCAGTCCCGGGACAGGGGGCAAAAACATTCAGTACTTC.

This clonotype was seen a single time. A read error may explain this, as a much larger clone is one base away. The V and J genes are TRBV3-1 and TRBJ1-6; D is undetermined. Between the trimmed V and J ends, which lost 0 bases and 7 bases, there was a span of 7 bases. CDR3 length: 14 residues. Germline lookup yields CDR1 LGHDT and CDR2 YNNKEL (reference sequence). The CDR3 coding sequence is TGTGCCAGCAGCCAAGAGAGAACGAATTCACCCCTCCACTTT. It codes for CASSQERTNSPLHF.

This clonotype has just a few counts. This chain joins TRBV18 and TRBJ2-3; 8 bases map to TRBD2. This CDR3 comprises 14 residues. CDR1 KGHSH and CDR2 LQKENI come from the germline V gene. Losses at the gene ends were 2 bases for V and 6 bases for J; bases not matched to a gene: 4. CDR3 in amino acids: CASSPSAGADTQYF. CDR3 DNA sequence: TGTGCCAGCTCACCATCAGCGGGAGCGGATACGCAGTATTTT.

In this sample, this clonotype turned up a few times. The gene calls are TRBV7-2 and TRBJ1-1; 9 nucleotides match TRBD1. The ends lost 7 bases at V and 0 bases at J; junction bases unmatched: 6. The CDR3 runs 15 residues. CDR1 is SGHTA, CDR2 FQGNSA, per germline. The chain's CDR3 is CASNPGTGMNTEAFF. CDR3 sequence (DNA): TGTGCCAGCAATCCGGGGACAGGGATGAACACTGAAGCTTTCTTT. Full variable domain (rest looked up from reference TRBV7-2 and TRBJ1-1): GAGVSQSPSNKVTEKGKDVELRCDPISGHTALYWYRQSLGQGLEFLIYFQGNSAPDKSGLPSDRFSAERTGGSVSTLTIQRTQQEDSAVYLCASNPGTGMNTEAFFGQGTRLTVV.